These 9 T cell receptor beta chains came from one sample sequenced in a study of blood T cell repertoires in COVID-19 (TCRdb year 2020). Libraries were constructed by the immunoSEQ multiplex PCR assay. TCRdb retrieved this table from immuneACCESS and kept in-frame rearrangements only. Not all clones are present; in checked studies, unresolved V genes account for under half, and no reason is known for the remainder. Across this sample there are about 260,000 clones, with approximately 90% seen only once. The ten largest make up approximately 2.7% of the sample. The material sequenced was PBMCs or T cells enriched from blood (not recorded which). Every receptor here comes from a man aged 35 to 55 who had been exposed to COVID-19.

This clone was seen only once. This sequence joins TRBV2 and TRBJ2-7, with a possible D match to TRBD2 (6 bases). Germline V gene sequence: CDR1 SNHLY, CDR2 FYNNEI. The CDR3 runs 13 residues. The germline V and J ends were trimmed by 10 bases and 2 bases, with 15 bases remaining between them. CDR3 sequence: CAIRRESPYEQYF. CDR3 DNA sequence: TGTGCCATCCGACGGGAGTCCCCCTACGAGCAGTACTTC.

The chain uses TRBV7-9 and TRBJ1-4; 9 nucleotides align to TRBD1. After removal of 5 bases from V and 4 bases from J, the junction contained 5 bases not matched to a gene. Germline CDR1 reads SEHNR; CDR2 reads FQNEAQ (reference sequence). The CDR3 runs 15 residues. DNA for the CDR3: TGTGCCAGCAGCGAAGACAGGGGGTATAATGAAAAACTGTTTTTT. Amino acid sequence: CASSEDRGYNEKLFF.

The rearrangement links TRBV18 to TRBJ1-1, with 7 bases identical to TRBD1. The CDR3 sequence is 13 residues long. Per the germline V gene, CDR1 is KGHSH and CDR2 is LQKENI. Germline trimming cut 5 bases from V and 3 bases from J; bases unmatched to any gene: 3. The CDR3 is CASSTTGDTEAFF. In DNA form, the CDR3 reads TGTGCCAGCTCAACTACAGGGGACACTGAAGCTTTCTTT.

V usage is TRBV7-3 and J usage is TRBJ2-3, with 14 bases fitting TRBD2. The CDR3 is 18 residues long. Looked up from germline, CDR1 is SGHTA and CDR2 is FQGTGA. Germline trimming cut 3 bases from V and 5 bases from J; bases unmatched to any gene: 10. CDR3 nucleotides: TGTGCCAGCAGCTTGACTAGCGGGAGGGCCGGGTTTGGAGATACGCAGTATTTT. This sequence encodes CASSLTSGRAGFGDTQYF.

The chain joins TRBV9 to TRBJ2-3, with 10 bases matching TRBD1. The CDR3 loop spans 15 amino acids. Germline V gene data show CDR1 as SGDLS and CDR2 as YYNGEE. The V gene end was trimmed by 0 bases and the J gene end by 5 bases; junction bases not matched to a gene: 3. CDR3 sequence (DNA): TGTGCCAGCAGCGTAGGGGACAGGGGAGTAGATACGCAGTATTTT. Translation: CASSVGDRGVDTQYF.

The chain carries TRBV10-2 and TRBJ1-4; D is possibly TRBD1 (6 bases). Between the trimmed V and J ends, which lost 7 bases and 8 bases, there was a span of 11 bases. The CDR3 has 12 residues. Germline CDR1 WSHSY, CDR2 SAAADI. CDR3 loop: CASTEGTEKLFF. DNA of the CDR3: TGCGCCAGCACCGAGGGGACAGAAAAACTGTTTTTT.

The rearrangement links TRBV5-5 to TRBJ1-4, with 7 bases that match TRBD1. The germline gives CDR1 SGHKS, CDR2 YYEKEE (reference sequence). The CDR3 is 15 amino acids. Unmatched junction bases numbered 5, after V lost 1 base and J lost 5 bases. The CDR3 DNA reads TGTGCCAGCAGCTTGCCAGGGGGGCTAAATGAAAAACTGTTTTTT. Translated: CASSLPGGLNEKLFF.

In this sample, this clone turned up a few times. The J gene is TRBJ2-2, the V gene TRBV4-2; D possibly corresponds to TRBD2 (5 bases). Germline CDR1 and CDR2: LGHNA and YNFKEQ. The CDR3 sequence is 16 residues long. Trimming pared 0 bases from V and 4 bases from J, leaving 12 bases between. In nucleotides, the CDR3 is TGTGCCAGCAGCCAAGATCTGGCCAGCGGCACCGGGGAGCTGTTTTTT. It encodes CASSQDLASGTGELFF.

J is TRBJ2-1 and V is TRBV27, with TRBD2 identical over 8 bases. V gave up 0 bases and J gave up 8 bases; unmatched junction bases: 18. CDR3 size: 19 residues. CDR1 MNHEY and CDR2 SMNVEV come from the germline V gene (reference sequence). CDR3 DNA sequence: TGTGCCAGCAGTTTATCGTTCGGAACCGGGACTAGTAAGTTGTATGAGCAGTTCTTC. Translated, it gives CASSLSFGTGTSKLYEQFF.